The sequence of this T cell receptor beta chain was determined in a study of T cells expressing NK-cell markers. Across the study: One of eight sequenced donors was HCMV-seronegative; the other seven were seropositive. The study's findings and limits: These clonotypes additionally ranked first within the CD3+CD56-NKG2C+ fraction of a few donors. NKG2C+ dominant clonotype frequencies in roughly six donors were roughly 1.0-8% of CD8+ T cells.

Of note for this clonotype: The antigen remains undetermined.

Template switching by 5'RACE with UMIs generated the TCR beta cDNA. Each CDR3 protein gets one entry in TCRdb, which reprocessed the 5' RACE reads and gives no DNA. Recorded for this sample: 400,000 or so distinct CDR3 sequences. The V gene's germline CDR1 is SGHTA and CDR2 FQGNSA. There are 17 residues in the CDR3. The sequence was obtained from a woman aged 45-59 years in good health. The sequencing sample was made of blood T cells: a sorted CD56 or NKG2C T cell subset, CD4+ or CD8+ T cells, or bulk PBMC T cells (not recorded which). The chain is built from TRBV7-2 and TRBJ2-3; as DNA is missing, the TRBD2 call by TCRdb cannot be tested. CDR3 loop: CASSLPFQRDPTDTQYF.